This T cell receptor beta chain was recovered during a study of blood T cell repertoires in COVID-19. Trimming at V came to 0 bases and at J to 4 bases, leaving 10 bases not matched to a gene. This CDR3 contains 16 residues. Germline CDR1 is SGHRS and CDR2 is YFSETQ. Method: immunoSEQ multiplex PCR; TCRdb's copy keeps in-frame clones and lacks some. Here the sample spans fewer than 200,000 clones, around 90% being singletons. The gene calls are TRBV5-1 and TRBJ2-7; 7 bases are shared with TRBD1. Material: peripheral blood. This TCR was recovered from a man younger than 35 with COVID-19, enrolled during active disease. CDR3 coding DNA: TGCGCCAGCAGCTTGGAGGTGACAGGGAGTACTTACGAGCAGTACTTC. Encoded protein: CASSLEVTGSTYEQYF.